The 7 T cell receptor beta chains in this list originate from one sample, sequenced in a study of CD8 T cells in Susac syndrome. It was with random hexamers that roughly 0.5 to 1 ug RNA was reverse transcribed. MiXCR, run by TCRdb on the immunoSEQ multiplex PCR reads, gives a single entry per CDR3 protein. The sample carries about 300,000 distinct CDR3 sequences, 85% recorded once. The sequenced sample was CD8+ T cells from PBMCs. The receptors here all came from a human donor with multiple sclerosis.

This chain links TRBV7-9 with TRBJ1-1; 8 bases line up with TRBD1. Germline CDR1 and CDR2: SEHNR and FQNEAQ (reference sequence). Trimming at V came to 2 bases and at J to 3 bases, leaving 5 bases not matched to a gene. The CDR3 loop spans 15 amino acids. The CDR3 DNA reads TGTGCCAGCAGCTTAACCGGACAGGGAGACACTGAAGCTTTCTTT. This translates into CASSLTGQGDTEAFF.

For this clonotype: Its ends do not fully match the called genes, so a read error is possible. The chain couples TRBV4-3 to TRBJ2-5, with 10 bases identical to TRBD2. This CDR3 spans 17 amino acids. The V gene's germline CDR1 is LGHNA and CDR2 YSLEER. CDR3 nucleotides: TGCGCCAGCAGCCAAGTGGCGCGGCTAGCGGGGGAAGAGACCCAGCACTTC. Its translation: CASSQVARLAGEETQHF.

The chain joins TRBV20-1 to TRBJ2-7, with 8 bases lining up with TRBD1. Germline CDR1 and CDR2: DFQATT and SNEGSKA (reference sequence). This CDR3 has 14 amino acids. The junction had 4 bases not matched to a gene; V was cut back by 0 bases and J by 3 bases. The CDR3 coding sequence is TGCAGTGCTAGAGATGGGGGACAGGTCTACGAGCAGTACTTC. It is translated as CSARDGGQVYEQYF.

V usage is TRBV4-3 and J usage is TRBJ2-4, with 11 bases lining up with TRBD2. The J segment lost 4 bases and the V segment lost 4 bases, leaving 3 bases of the junction unmatched. The CDR3 consists of 15 residues. CDR1 and CDR2 from the germline V gene are LGHNA and YSLEER. The CDR3 here is CASSPVAGGKNIQYF. The CDR3 DNA sequence: TGCGCCAGCAGCCCCGTAGCGGGAGGGAAAAACATTCAGTACTTC.

The J gene is TRBJ2-7, the V gene TRBV7-9; the D gene is possibly TRBD1 (5 bases). This CDR3 is built from 15 residues. The V end was cut by 0 bases, the J end by 6 bases, with 15 bases between. Germline lookup yields CDR1 SEHNR and CDR2 FQNEAQ (reference sequence). The CDR3 region is CASSLAQGKSVEQYF. CDR3 bases: TGTGCCAGCAGCTTAGCCCAGGGAAAATCCGTCGAGCAGTACTTC.

The gene calls are TRBV6-5 and TRBJ2-7; 7 nucleotides match TRBD1. J gave up 2 bases and V 5 bases, and 6 bases lay outside the gene matches. The CDR3 has 14 residues. Per the germline V gene, CDR1 is MNHEY and CDR2 is SVGAGI. CDR3 amino acids: CASSLYRGTYEQYF. DNA for the CDR3: TGTGCCAGCAGTCTATACAGGGGAACCTACGAGCAGTACTTC.

The V and J genes are TRBV18 and TRBJ1-5; unclear D gene. Germline lookup yields CDR1 KGHSH and CDR2 LQKENI. This CDR3 has 16 amino acids. Between the trimmed V and J ends, which lost 2 bases and 0 bases, there was a span of 11 bases. CDR3: CASSPSTYYSNQPQHF. The CDR3 region has the DNA TGTGCCAGCTCACCATCGACATACTATAGCAATCAGCCCCAGCATTTT.